This T cell receptor (beta chain) was captured in a study of technical replicates of blood from four donors. There are 18 residues in the CDR3. Trimming took off 0 bases at V and 0 bases at J, with 13 bases between the two ends. Germline CDR1 reads SGHRS; CDR2 reads YFSETQ. The protocol was immunoSEQ multiplex PCR, while the TCRdb copy is restricted to in-frame clones and leaves out a portion. Of about 66,000 clones listed, more than 75% are singletons. The genes are TRBV5-1 and TRBJ2-6, with D perhaps TRBD1 (5 bases). Material for sequencing was PBMCs. The source of this sequence is a human donor in good health. Some clones in this sample may be carry-over from other donors' samples. CDR3 DNA sequence: TGCGCCAGCAGCTTGGCGGCAGGGCTTATCTCTGGGGCCAACGTCCTGACTTTC. Its translation: CASSLAAGLISGANVLTF.